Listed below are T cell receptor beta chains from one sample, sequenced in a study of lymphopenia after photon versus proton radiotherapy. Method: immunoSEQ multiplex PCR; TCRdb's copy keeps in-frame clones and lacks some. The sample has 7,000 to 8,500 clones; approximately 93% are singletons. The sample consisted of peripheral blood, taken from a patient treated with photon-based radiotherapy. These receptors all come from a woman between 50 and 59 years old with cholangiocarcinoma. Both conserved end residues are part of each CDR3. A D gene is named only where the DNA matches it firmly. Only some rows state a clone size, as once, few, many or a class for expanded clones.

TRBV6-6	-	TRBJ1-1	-	TGTGCCAGCAGCACCCCAGACGGGAGCCCTGAAGCTTTCTTT	CASSTPDGSPEAFF
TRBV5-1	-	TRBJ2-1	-	TGCGCCAGCAGCCCGTCCCGGGACTACAATGAGCAGTTCTTC	CASSPSRDYNEQFF
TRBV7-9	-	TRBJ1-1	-	TGTGCCAGCAGCTCAGGTCTCGAAGCTTTCTTT	CASSSGLEAFF
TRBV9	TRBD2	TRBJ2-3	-	TGTGCCAGCAGCGTCCGACCCGGGACTAGCGTAACAGATACGCAGTATTTT	CASSVRPGTSVTDTQYF
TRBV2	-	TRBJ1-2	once	TGTGCCAGTTTAGGGGAGGACTATGGCTACACCTTC	CASLGEDYGYTF
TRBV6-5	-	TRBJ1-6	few	TGTGCCAGCAGTTACAGGGCAGGGAATTCACCCCTCCACTTT	CASSYRAGNSPLHF
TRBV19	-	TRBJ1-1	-	TGTGCCAGTAGTATGGGGCCTGAAGCTTTCTTT	CASSMGPEAFF
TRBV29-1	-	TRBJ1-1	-	TGCAGCGTATCTGGGGGAAAGACGGCTTTCTTT	CSVSGGKTAFF
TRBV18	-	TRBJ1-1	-	TGTGCCAGCTCAGAAACATGGACTGAAGCTTTCTTT	CASSETWTEAFF
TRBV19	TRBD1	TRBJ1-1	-	TGTGCCAGTAGTATCTTTTCCCGACAGGGGAAGGACACTGAAGCTTTCTTT	CASSIFSRQGKDTEAFF
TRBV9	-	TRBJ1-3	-	-	CASSTSGSGNTIYF
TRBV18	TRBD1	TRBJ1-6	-	TGTGCCAGCTCACCAGGGACAGGGCCCTCACCCCTCCACTTT	CASSPGTGPSPLHF
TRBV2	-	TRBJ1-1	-	TGTGCCAGCAAATTTTCGGGTACCCGGGGGGGTGAAGCTTTCTTT	CASKFSGTRGGEAFF
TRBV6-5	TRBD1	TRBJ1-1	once	TGTGCCAGCAGCCTGACAGGGAGGAAAGCTTTCTTT	CASSLTGRKAFF
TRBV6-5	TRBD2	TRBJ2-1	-	TGTGCCAGCAGTAGAGGACGGGGGGACAATGAGCAGTTCTTC	CASSRGRGDNEQFF
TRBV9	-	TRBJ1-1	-	TGTGCCAGCAGCGTCACCCCCCGTCCGGGGGCCACTGAAGCTTTCTTT	CASSVTPRPGATEAFF
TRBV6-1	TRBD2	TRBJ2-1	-	TGTGCCAGCAGTGCAGATCGTAGCGGGATCTACAATGAGCAGTTCTTC	CASSADRSGIYNEQFF
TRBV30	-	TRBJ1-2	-	TGTGCCTGGAGTGTAGGTGGCTATGGCTACACCTTC	CAWSVGGYGYTF
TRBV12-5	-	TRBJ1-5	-	TGTGCTAGTGCCAAACTGACAGGTTTCAATCAGCCCCAGCATTTT	CASAKLTGFNQPQHF
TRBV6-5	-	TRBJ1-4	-	TGTGCCAGCAGTTTCGGACGGGGTAGAAAACTGTTTTTT	CASSFGRGRKLFF
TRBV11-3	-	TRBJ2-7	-	TGTGCCAGCAGCGATACCCAGGGCTACGAGCAGTACTTC	CASSDTQGYEQYF
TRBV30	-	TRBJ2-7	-	TGTGCCTGGACCGGCAGCAACGAGCAGTACTTC	CAWTGSNEQYF
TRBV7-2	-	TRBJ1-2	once	TGTGCCAGCAGCAGCCTGGGTGGCCCGTCGGGCTACACCTTC	CASSSLGGPSGYTF
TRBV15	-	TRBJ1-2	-	TGTGCCACCAGCCTAAAGACAGAGATCAACTATGGCTACACCTTC	CATSLKTEINYGYTF
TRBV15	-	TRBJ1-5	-	TGTGCCACCAAGACCGGGTTTACCAGGGTAGGGAGACTCGCTCAGCCCCAGCATTTT	CATKTGFTRVGRLAQPQHF
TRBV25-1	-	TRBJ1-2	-	TGTGCCAGCAGTGAGCGGTATTGGGTGGATGGCTACACCTTC	CASSERYWVDGYTF
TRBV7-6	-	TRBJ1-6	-	TGTGCCAGCAGGCCCGGGGCCTATAATTCACCCCTCCACTTT	CASRPGAYNSPLHF
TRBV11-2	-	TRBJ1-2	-	TGTGCCAGCAGCTTGCGTTTGGGGTGGGCCTATGGCTACACCTTC	CASSLRLGWAYGYTF